This is a list of T cell receptor beta chains from one sample in a study of T cell repertoires in cytomegalovirus infection. TCRdb passed the reads through MiXCR, listing each CDR3 protein once. Altogether 400,000 or so distinct CDR3 sequences are present, 25% to 40% being singletons, with the ten largest covering roughly an eighth. Sequencing used PBMCs. The source is a human donor in good health (CMV status not recorded). Some clones in this sample may be carry-over from other donors' samples. The CDR3 runs from the conserved cysteine through the conserved F or W. A D gene is named only where the DNA matches it firmly. Clone sizes are given selectively: once, few, many, or a class where the clone is expanded.

>TRBD1|few|TRBJ1-6|TRBV6-5
CASSYSILRQGGYNSPLHF
TGTGCCAGCAGTTACTCGATTTTGCGGCAGGGGGGCTACAATTCACCCCTCCACTTT
>NA|few|TRBJ1-2|TRBV7-9
CASSPSPNYGYTF
TGTGCCAGCAGCCCAAGCCCAAACTATGGCTACACCTTC
>TRBD2|many|TRBJ2-1|TRBV7-2
CASSLQGAGGLNEQFF
TGTGCCAGCAGCTTACAAGGGGCGGGGGGGCTCAATGAGCAGTTCTTC
>NA|once|TRBJ1-5|TRBV6-8
CASSSEDSPNQPQHF
TGTGCCAGCAGCAGTGAGGACAGCCCCAATCAGCCCCAGCATTTT
>NA|few|TRBJ1-2|TRBV19
CASSIVGEASAAGYTF
TGTGCCAGTAGTATAGTAGGGGAGGCATCCGCTGCTGGCTACACCTTC
>NA|NA|TRBJ2-1|TRBV7-8
CASSLAREQFF
TGTGCCAGCAGCTTAGCCAGGGAGCAGTTCTTC
>NA|NA|TRBJ2-1|TRBV15
CATSRARGINEQFF
TGTGCCACCAGCAGAGCTCGAGGTATCAATGAGCAGTTCTTC
>NA|NA|TRBJ1-6|TRBV20-1
CSPTQRLSSSYNSPLHF
TGCAGTCCTACACAGAGGCTATCGAGCTCCTATAATTCACCCCTCCACTTT
>NA|NA|TRBJ1-5|TRBV19
CASSIPPGTRNQPQHF
TGTGCCAGTAGTATCCCACCCGGGACACGCAATCAGCCCCAGCATTTT
>NA|NA|TRBJ2-2|TRBV7-9
CAILEETGELFF
TGTGCCATCCTAGAGGAGACCGGGGAGCTGTTTTTT
>TRBD1|NA|TRBJ1-3|TRBV7-9
CATTGQEGNTIYF
TGTGCCACCACGGGACAGGAGGGAAACACCATATATTTT
>NA|many|TRBJ2-1|TRBV7-8
CASSSGFQGRSYNEQFF
TGTGCCAGCAGCTCGGGGTTCCAGGGACGGTCGTACAATGAGCAGTTCTTC
>TRBD1|NA|TRBJ2-2|TRBV4-1
CASSQNSGGVTGELFF
TGTGCCAGCAGCCAGAATTCAGGGGGAGTCACCGGGGAGCTGTTTTTT
>NA|NA|TRBJ2-2|TRBV7-6
CASMAVTTNTVELFF
TGTGCCAGCATGGCCGTGACTACGAACACCGTGGAGCTGTTTTTT
>NA|NA|TRBJ2-5|TRBV2
CASRVLGIQETQYF
TGTGCCAGCAGAGTCCTAGGGATCCAAGAGACCCAGTACTTC
>TRBD1|NA|TRBJ1-1|TRBV24-1
CATSATGGTEAFF
TGTGCCACCAGTGCGACAGGGGGCACTGAAGCTTTCTTT
>TRBD1|few|TRBJ1-5|TRBV7-2
CASSPTSGGRQPQHF
TGTGCCAGCAGCCCTACCTCAGGGGGGAGACAGCCCCAGCATTTT
>NA|few|TRBJ1-1|TRBV10-3
CAISDTGGRQAEAFF
TGTGCCATCAGTGATACTGGGGGCAGGCAGGCTGAAGCTTTCTTT
>NA|NA|TRBJ1-5|TRBV30
CAWKVGNQPQHF
TGTGCCTGGAAGGTGGGGAATCAGCCCCAGCATTTT
>NA|many|TRBJ2-7|TRBV7-6
CASSFSVEYSYEQYF
TGTGCCAGCAGCTTTTCGGTTGAGTACTCCTACGAGCAGTACTTC
>NA|NA|TRBJ2-1|TRBV18
CASSDSQPNEQFF
TGTGCCAGCTCAGATTCTCAGCCCAATGAGCAGTTCTTC
>NA|many|TRBJ2-7|TRBV6-1
CASSVYKRDF
TGTGCCAGCAGTGTGTATAAGCGGGACTTC
>NA|NA|TRBJ1-5|TRBV2
CASSPAGNQPQHF
TGTGCCAGCAGCCCCGCGGGAAATCAGCCCCAGCATTTT
>NA|NA|TRBJ1-3|TRBV15
CAISDSGNTIYF
TGTGCCATCTCGGACTCTGGAAACACCATATATTTT
>NA|NA|TRBJ2-5|TRBV20-1
CSARDREGGQETQYF
TGCAGTGCTAGAGATAGGGAGGGGGGCCAAGAGACCCAGTACTTC
>NA|NA|TRBJ2-1|TRBV29-1
CSVRRTANEQFF
TGCAGCGTTCGTCGGACAGCGAATGAGCAGTTCTTC
>TRBD1|many|TRBJ2-2|TRBV7-8
CASSPRAPGQGVAGELFF
TGTGCCAGCAGCCCAAGGGCCCCGGGACAGGGCGTAGCCGGGGAGCTGTTTTTT
>NA|NA|TRBJ2-4|TRBV28
CASSSPQGWLAKNIQYF
TGTGCCAGCAGTTCCCCCCAGGGGTGGCTAGCCAAAAACATTCAGTACTTC
>NA|NA|TRBJ1-2|TRBV20-1
CSARDWQGPSNGYTF
TGCAGTGCTAGAGATTGGCAGGGACCTTCGAATGGCTACACCTTC
>TRBD1|few|TRBJ1-1|TRBV20-1
CSARDGSGDSRDTEAFF
TGCAGTGCTAGAGATGGGTCCGGGGACAGTCGGGACACTGAAGCTTTCTTT
>TRBD1|few|TRBJ1-3|TRBV7-6
CASSAIQGAGGNTIYF
TGTGCCAGCAGCGCCATACAGGGGGCGGGAGGAAACACCATATATTTT
>NA|few|TRBJ1-5|TRBV12-3/TRBV12-4
CASSGAPGNQPQHF
TGTGCCAGCAGTGGGGCCCCGGGGAATCAGCCCCAGCATTTT
>NA|NA|TRBJ1-1|TRBV20-1
CSASSALGEAFF
TGCAGTGCTAGTTCGGCTCTGGGGGAAGCTTTCTTT
>NA|NA|TRBJ2-7|TRBV20-1
CSAPTQPGLQSYEQYF
TGCAGTGCGCCGACCCAACCGGGACTGCAATCCTACGAGCAGTACTTC
>NA|few|TRBJ1-5|TRBV6-2/TRBV6-3
CASREQGKIQHF
TGTGCCAGCAGGGAACAGGGTAAGATCCAGCATTTT
>NA|few|TRBJ1-1|TRBV19
CASSVDRLNTEAFF
TGTGCCAGTAGTGTGGACCGTTTGAACACTGAAGCTTTCTTT
>NA|few|TRBJ2-7|TRBV11-2
CASSLAGPLYEQYF
TGTGCCAGCAGCTTAGCTGGACCGCTCTACGAGCAGTACTTC
>TRBD2|NA|TRBJ2-1|TRBV12-3/TRBV12-4
CASSFVALAGGEQFF
TGTGCCAGCAGTTTCGTGGCCCTAGCGGGAGGTGAGCAGTTCTTC
>TRBD1|NA|TRBJ1-1|TRBV24-1
CATSEGQVTTEAFF
TGTGCCACCAGTGAGGGACAGGTTACCACTGAAGCTTTCTTT
>NA|NA|TRBJ1-1|TRBV19
CASTGTEAFF
TGTGCCAGCACGGGCACTGAAGCTTTCTTT
>NA|NA|TRBJ2-7|TRBV25-1
CASKQELTYEQYF
TGTGCCAGCAAACAGGAACTTACCTACGAGCAGTACTTC
>NA|NA|TRBJ2-7|TRBV6-2/TRBV6-3
CASSRGHGEQYF
TGTGCCAGCAGTAGGGGACATGGAGAGCAGTACTTC
>NA|many|TRBJ2-5|TRBV11-3
CASSPGAGPQETQYF
TGTGCCAGCAGCCCAGGAGCGGGTCCTCAAGAGACCCAGTACTTC
>NA|few|TRBJ2-2|TRBV12-3/TRBV12-4
CASSLHSAGELFF
TGTGCCAGCAGTTTACACTCGGCCGGGGAGCTGTTTTTT
>NA|few|TRBJ2-2|TRBV7-2
CASSLVLAPRTGELFF
TGTGCCAGCAGCTTAGTTTTGGCGCCGAGGACCGGGGAGCTGTTTTTT
>NA|NA|TRBJ2-7|TRBV15
CATTSSSCYEQYF
TGTGCCACCACTAGTAGTTCGTGCTACGAGCAGTACTTC
>TRBD1|NA|TRBJ2-5|TRBV5-1
CASSPRTGRETQYF
TGCGCCAGCAGCCCACGGACAGGCCGGGAGACCCAGTACTTC
>NA|NA|TRBJ1-3|TRBV9
CASSVVDGSGNTIYF
TGTGCCAGCAGCGTAGTGGACGGCTCTGGAAACACCATATATTTT
>NA|NA|TRBJ2-6|TRBV5-6
CASSLGGTASSGANVLTF
TGTGCCAGCAGCTTGGGAGGGACGGCCAGCTCTGGGGCCAACGTCCTGACTTTC
>TRBD2|many|TRBJ2-5|TRBV7-8
CASSLVVAGVSQETQYF
TGTGCCAGCAGCTTAGTGGTAGCGGGGGTCTCCCAAGAGACCCAGTACTTC
>NA|NA|TRBJ2-1|TRBV3-1
CASSQGRTYNEQFF
TGTGCCAGCAGCCAGGGTAGGACCTACAATGAGCAGTTCTTC